This paragraph reports one T cell receptor beta chain. Its target is not known. The data were taken from a study of cytomegalovirus exposure and HLA in healthy donors. Study findings and constraints: Cytomegalovirus-associated status was assigned to more than 150 TCR beta chains.

Germline values: CDR1 SGHRS, CDR2 YFSETQ. The CDR3 spans 16 residues. The trim removed 0 bases at V and 1 base at J, leaving 4 bases unmatched. Data came from immunoSEQ multiplex PCR; TCRdb stores just in-frame clones and leaves some out. The repertoire includes almost 200,000 clones, 80% to 90% of them detected once, and 1.2% sits in the top ten. This sequence originates from a woman aged 30 to 39 in good health and CMV-seronegative. The sample consisted of PBMCs. The chain recombines TRBV5-1 with TRBJ1-2, with 9 bases identical to TRBD1. This chain's CDR3 is CASSLDYRGLNYGYTF. In nucleotides, the CDR3 is TGCGCCAGCAGCTTGGATTACAGGGGGCTTAACTATGGCTACACCTTC.